This passage covers 19 T cell receptor beta chains from one sample sequenced in a study of response to subunit inactivated influenza vaccine. Each CDR3 protein is one row after TCRdb ran MiXCR on the RT-PCR reads. The data show under 200,000 distinct CDR3 sequences, with approximately 12% seen just once and around 33% held by the top ten. Sequenced here: CD8+ T cells sorted from PBMCs, sampled about 23 months after vaccination. The receptors were sampled from a man aged 45 to 75 who received an inactivated influenza vaccine.

This chain uses TRBV7-8 with TRBJ2-2; tentative D call: TRBD1 (6 bases). Germline assignment: CDR1 SGHVS and CDR2 FQNEAQ. This CDR3 region has 16 residues. V dropped 5 bases and J dropped 6 bases, with 19 bases sitting between them. The CDR3 sequence: CASSPIRGGMAGELFF. The DNA for the CDR3 is TGTGCCAGCAGCCCCATCAGGGGTGGAATGGCCGGGGAGCTGTTTTTT.

In its sample, this clonotype was seen a few times. Written as DNA, the CDR3 is TGCAGCGTTGAAGAACCTCAGGGACCCCCTTACGAGCAGTACTTC. Translated: CSVEEPQGPPYEQYF. V and J are TRBV29-1 and TRBJ2-7; perhaps D is TRBD1 or TRBD2 (5 bases each). Germline loops: CDR1 SQVTM, CDR2 ANQGSEA. The CDR3 runs to 15 residues. Trimming stripped 0 bases from V and 4 bases from J, with 16 bases between.

Only a few counts were recorded for this clonotype. V usage is TRBV11-1 and J usage is TRBJ2-2, with TRBD1 matching 7 bases. The CDR3 contains 18 residues. The junction had 11 bases not matched to a gene; V was cut back by 4 bases and J by 0 bases. Germline V CDR1 and CDR2: SGHAT, FQDESV (reference sequence). The DNA for the CDR3 is TGTGCCAGCAGCTCCACCGACCTCGGACAGGCGAACACCGGGGAGCTGTTTTTT. Translating gives CASSSTDLGQANTGELFF.

This clonotype was seen more than once but under ten times. This chain links TRBV4-1 with TRBJ2-7; no clear D gene. Germline CDR1 reads MGHRA; CDR2 reads YSYEKL. The CDR3 is 14 amino acids. Trimming took 0 bases from V and 2 from J, leaving 8 bases between them. CDR3 nucleotides: TGCGCCAGCAGCCAAGATCGGTTCCCCTACGAGCAGTACTTC. Protein: CASSQDRFPYEQYF.

The J gene is TRBJ2-2, the V gene TRBV12-3 or TRBV12-4; 8 bases are a match to TRBD2. The J segment lost 7 bases and the V segment lost 0 bases, leaving 7 bases of the junction unmatched. The CDR3 sequence is 16 residues long. CDR3 nucleotide sequence: TGTGCCAGCAGTTTAGCGGCTAGCGGGTGGCTCGGGGAGCTGTTTTTT. It translates to CASSLAASGWLGELFF.

The chain combines TRBV9 with TRBJ2-3; 8 bases line up with TRBD2. The germline CDR1 and CDR2 sequences are SGDLS and YYNGEE. V was clipped by 0 bases and J by 2 bases; unmatched bases: 8. The CDR3 is 17 residues long. The CDR3 coding sequence is TGTGCCAGCAGCGTAGGCGTTAGCGGGGAATACACAGATACGCAGTATTTT. Translated, it gives CASSVGVSGEYTDTQYF.

This rearrangement joins TRBV19 to TRBJ2-1; D ambiguous. The V end was cut by 3 bases, the J end by 8 bases, with 11 bases between. Germline-derived CDR1 and CDR2 are LNHDA and SQIVND (reference sequence). The length of the CDR3 is 13 residues. The CDR3 bases are TGTGCCAGTAGTATTAGTAGCCCCCATGAGCAGTTCTTC. Translating gives CASSISSPHEQFF. The variable domain in full, with the rest retrieved from reference TRBV19 and TRBJ2-1, is DGGITQSPKYLFRKEGQNVTLSCEQNLNHDAMYWYRQDPGQGLRLIYYSQIVNDFQKGDIAEGYSVSREKKESFPLTVTSAQKNPTAFYLCASSISSPHEQFFGPGTRLTVL.

The chain is built from TRBV6-5 and TRBJ2-2; D unresolved. Trimming cost V 4 bases and J 7 bases, with 19 bases left between them. The germline gives CDR1 MNHEY, CDR2 SVGAGI. The CDR3 has 16 amino acids. CDR3 amino acids: CASSFSPYDPGGELFF. The CDR3 DNA is TGTGCCAGCAGTTTTTCTCCCTACGACCCCGGCGGGGAGCTGTTTTTT.

This chain connects TRBV4-3 to TRBJ2-7; perhaps TRBD2 as D (5 bases). V was cut by 0 bases and J by 0 bases, with 12 bases left in between. CDR3 length equals 16 residues. Germline CDR1 and CDR2: LGHNA and YSLEER. The CDR3 loop is CASSQDTGSSSYEQYF. CDR3 DNA sequence: TGCGCCAGCAGCCAAGATACGGGGTCGAGCTCCTACGAGCAGTACTTC.

The V call is TRBV19, the J call TRBJ1-1; 10 bases match TRBD1. The CDR3 contains 16 residues. CDR1 and CDR2 from the germline V gene are LNHDA and SQIVND (reference sequence). Unmatched junction bases numbered 9, after V lost 4 bases and J lost 4 bases. The CDR3 coding sequence is TGTGCCAGTAGTAGGCGACAGGGGGCCTTTGGCACTGAAGCTTTCTTT. The encoded protein is CASSRRQGAFGTEAFF.

This chain links TRBV2 with TRBJ2-7, with TRBD1 matching over 8 bases. V was clipped by 8 bases and J by 5 bases; unmatched bases: 14. Germline assignment: CDR1 SNHLY and CDR2 FYNNEI. The CDR3 runs to 15 residues. CDR3 DNA sequence: TGTGCCAGCGGGTCCGACAGGGGAATTTCCGACGAGCAGTACTTC. It encodes CASGSDRGISDEQYF.

This clonotype was counted many times. V gene TRBV4-3 combines with J gene TRBJ2-3; D tentatively fits TRBD1 or TRBD2 (6 bases each). Germline V CDR1 and CDR2: LGHNA, YSLEER. Trimming cost V 8 bases and J 2 bases, with 23 bases left between them. There are 17 residues in the CDR3. The CDR3 loop reads CASAPGDWQISTDTQYF. For the CDR3, the DNA is TGCGCCAGCGCACCAGGGGACTGGCAGATATCCACAGATACGCAGTATTTT.

There are many counts of this clonotype. The J gene is TRBJ2-7, the V gene TRBV4-1; D remains ambiguous. The CDR3 consists of 14 residues. Germline loops: CDR1 MGHRA, CDR2 YSYEKL. The V gene lost 0 bases and the J gene lost 2 bases, with 8 bases spanning the gap. CDR3 sequence (DNA): TGCGCCAGCAGCCAAGACAGGTTTACCTACGAGCAGTACTTC. This sequence encodes CASSQDRFTYEQYF.

This clonotype was counted many times. The chain couples TRBV7-9 to TRBJ2-7; the match to TRBD2 covers 8 bases. Losses at the gene ends were 2 bases for V and 5 bases for J; bases not matched to a gene: 11. The germline V gene encodes CDR1 SEHNR and CDR2 FQNEAQ (reference sequence). The CDR3 extends over 16 amino acids. The CDR3 loop reads CASSLLTGGLIDEQYF. The CDR3 DNA is TGTGCCAGCAGCTTATTAACGGGAGGGCTTATAGACGAGCAGTACTTC.

The rearrangement joins TRBV21-1 to TRBJ2-7; the D segment call TRBD1 is taken from the table without a DNA check. TRBV21-1 is assigned pseudogene status. This CDR3 has 19 amino acids. CDR3 sequence reads: CASSKKDSRGNRGADEQYF. The CDR3 DNA reads as TGTGCCAGCAGCAAAAAAGATAGTCGGGGGAACAGGGGAGCCGACGAGCAGTACTTC.

CDR3 nucleotide sequence: TGCAGTGCAAGCAGTTTCCTTGCGCGGCAGACTAGCACAGATACGCAGTATTTT. The encoded protein is CSASSFLARQTSTDTQYF. This chain links TRBV20-1 with TRBJ2-3; D ambiguous. Germline-derived CDR1 and CDR2 are DFQATT and SNEGSKA (reference sequence). The CDR3 sequence is 18 residues long. Between the trimmed V and J ends, which lost 6 bases and 0 bases, there was a span of 25 bases.

In DNA form, the CDR3 reads TGCAGTGCTAGAGATGTGAGCGGGAGGGGGGTCACCGGGGAGCTGTTTTTT. Translating gives CSARDVSGRGVTGELFF. The genes are TRBV20-1 and TRBJ2-2, with 10 bases lining up with TRBD2. V was clipped by 0 bases and J by 4 bases; unmatched bases: 8. Germline V gene sequence: CDR1 DFQATT, CDR2 SNEGSKA (reference sequence). This CDR3 is built from 17 residues.

The chain carries TRBV10-2 and TRBJ2-7; 9 bases fit TRBD1. The germline gives CDR1 WSHSY, CDR2 SAAADI. V lost 2 bases to trimming and J lost 2 bases; unmatched junction nucleotides: 4. The CDR3 extends over 15 amino acids. The CDR3 is CASSEIGQGTYEQYF. The CDR3 DNA follows: TGCGCCAGCAGTGAGATCGGACAGGGGACCTACGAGCAGTACTTC.

This clonotype was counted only a few times. V gene TRBV6-1 combines with J gene TRBJ2-6, with D perhaps being TRBD1 or TRBD2 (6 bases each). This CDR3 is 15 amino acids long. The germline V and J ends were trimmed by 8 bases and 0 bases, with 11 bases remaining between them. Germline CDR1 is MNHNS and CDR2 is SASEGT. DNA of the CDR3: TGTGCCAGCTCACCGGGGGCCTCTGGGGCCAACGTCCTGACTTTC. Translating it yields CASSPGASGANVLTF.